The subject of this entry is one T cell receptor (beta chain). Its specificity is unknown. PCR involved 60 Vbeta and 13 Jbeta primers. The repertoire was sequenced with immunoSEQ multiplex PCR; TCRdb's copy has only in-frame clones and lacks some. The sample holds under 75,000 clones, roughly 81% seen once. These data are taken from a study of cytomegalovirus exposure and HLA in healthy donors. Findings and limits, study-wide: The classifier reportedly diagnosed cytomegalovirus status with high sensitivity and specificity.

The V gene end was trimmed by 5 bases and the J gene end by 6 bases; junction bases not matched to a gene: 6. Per the germline V gene, CDR1 is MNHNS and CDR2 is SASEGT. This CDR3 is 13 amino acids long. Material for sequencing was PBMCs. The source of this sequence is a human donor in good health. The chain joins TRBV6-1 to TRBJ1-2; 7 nucleotides line up with TRBD1. CDR3 in amino acids: CASSLGQENGYTF. The CDR3 DNA reads TGTGCCAGCAGTCTTGGACAGGAAAATGGCTACACCTTC.